This T cell receptor (beta chain) was profiled in a study of blood T cells in healthy people across ages. The V gene's germline CDR1 is ENHRY and CDR2 SYGVKD. The CDR3 runs to 13 residues. V lost 3 bases, J lost 9 bases, and 9 bases lay in between. This clonotype was counted only a few times. A second PCR of about 6 to 11 cycles used a sample-barcoded 5' primer and a J-beta primer mix. One entry per CDR3 protein results from TCRdb running MiXCR on the 5' RACE reads. The sample lists around 1,500,000 distinct CDR3 sequences; 28% were seen once. The receptor was derived from a woman in her twenties or thirties in good health. The chain combines TRBV10-3 with TRBJ1-6, with D possibly matching TRBD1 (5 bases). The sequencing sample was made of blood. The CDR3: CAISDREGSPLHF. For the CDR3, the DNA is TGTGCCATCAGTGACAGGGAAGGTTCACCCCTCCACTTT.